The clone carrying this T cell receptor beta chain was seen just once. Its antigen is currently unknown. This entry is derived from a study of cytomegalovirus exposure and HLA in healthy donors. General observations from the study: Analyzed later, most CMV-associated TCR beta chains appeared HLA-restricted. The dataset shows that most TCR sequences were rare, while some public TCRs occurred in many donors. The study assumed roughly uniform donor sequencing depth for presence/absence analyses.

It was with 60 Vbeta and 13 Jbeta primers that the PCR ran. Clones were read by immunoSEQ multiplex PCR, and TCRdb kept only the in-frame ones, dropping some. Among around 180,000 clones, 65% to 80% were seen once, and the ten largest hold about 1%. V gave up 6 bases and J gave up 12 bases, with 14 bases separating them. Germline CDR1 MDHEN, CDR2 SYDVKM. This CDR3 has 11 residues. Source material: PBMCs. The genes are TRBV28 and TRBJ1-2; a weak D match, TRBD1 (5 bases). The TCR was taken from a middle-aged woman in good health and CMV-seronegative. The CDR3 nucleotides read TGTGCCAGCAGGGGGAGCGGAGGGGACACCTTC. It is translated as CASRGSGGDTF.